Presented here are 11 T cell receptor beta chains from one specimen sequenced in a study of Graves' ophthalmopathy and Graves' hyperthyroidism. Transcripts of RNA were the source for amplifying TCR beta CDR3 regions. HTBI-primed RT-PCR formed the first round, and a multiplex PCR formed the second. TCRdb reanalysed the multiplex PCR reads using MiXCR and keeps one entry per CDR3 protein. The sample carries some 350,000 distinct CDR3 sequences, about 18% recorded once. What was sequenced was peripheral blood. The source of these receptors is an adult woman with stable Graves' hyperthyroidism.

This clonotype was seen at least ten times. The gene calls are TRBV5-1 and TRBJ2-7, with D possibly TRBD2 on 6 matching bases. With 4 bases removed from V and 9 bases from J, the gap between germline ends came to 14 bases. The germline CDR1 and CDR2 sequences are SGHRS and YFSETQ. The CDR3 has 12 residues. The CDR3 DNA reads TGCGCCAGCAGCGTTAGCGGACTTGCGCAGTACTTC. Its translation: CASSVSGLAQYF.

This clonotype was seen ten or more times. This sequence joins TRBV20-1 and TRBJ2-7, with TRBD1 identical over 9 bases. The trim removed 1 base at V and 3 bases at J, leaving 10 bases unmatched. The CDR3 consists of 16 residues. CDR1 DFQATT and CDR2 SNEGSKA come from the germline V gene (reference sequence). CDR3 in amino acids: CSARAGGTGTFYEQYF. The CDR3 DNA is TGCAGTGCTAGAGCCGGAGGGACAGGGACCTTCTACGAGCAGTACTTC.

The rearrangement links TRBV28 to TRBJ1-5; perhaps TRBD1 as D (5 bases). Trimming left V 5 bases short and J 0 bases short, with 11 bases between. The CDR3 runs to 15 residues. CDR1 and CDR2 from the germline V gene are MDHEN and SYDVKM. CDR3 protein: CASSLDRLSNQPQHF. Here the CDR3 DNA reads TGTGCCAGCAGTCTCGACAGACTTAGCAATCAGCCCCAGCATTTT. The full variable domain, rest sourced from reference TRBV28 and TRBJ1-5, is DVKVTQSSRYLVKRTGEKVFLECVQDMDHENMFWYRQDPGLGLRLIYFSYDVKMKEKGDIPEGYSVSREKKERFSLILESASTNQTSMYLCASSLDRLSNQPQHFGDGTRLSIL.

The CDR3 DNA is TGTGCCAGCAGTTACGAAGGGGTGTACACTGAAGCTTTCTTT. Amino acid sequence: CASSYEGVYTEAFF. This sequence joins TRBV6-5 and TRBJ1-1, with TRBD1 as a possible D gene (5 bases). V was cut by 2 bases and J by 3 bases, with 10 bases left in between. The CDR3 totals 14 residues. Germline V CDR1 and CDR2: MNHEY, SVGAGI.

In its sample, this clonotype was seen many times. The gene calls are TRBV20-1 and TRBJ2-7, with unresolved D. V was shortened by 0 bases and J by 6 bases, with 18 bases between the two germline ends. Per germline, CDR1 DFQATT and CDR2 SNEGSKA (reference sequence). The CDR3 totals 15 residues. CDR3 bases: TGCAGTGCTAGAGATCAGATGGGTAGCCGGGTCGAGCAGTACTTC. As protein: CSARDQMGSRVEQYF.

This clonotype occurred many times. The J gene is TRBJ1-6, the V gene TRBV25-1; a possible D gene is TRBD1 (5 bases). Per the germline V gene, CDR1 is MGHDK and CDR2 is SYGVNS. V shed 2 bases and J shed 9 bases, with 14 bases lying between them. The CDR3 loop spans 15 amino acids. As DNA, the CDR3 is TGTGCCAGCAGTGAAGGTGCAGGGAGGGGTTCACCCCTCCACTTT. This gives the protein CASSEGAGRGSPLHF.

Ten or more counts support this clonotype. J is TRBJ2-7 and V is TRBV5-1, with TRBD1 matching over 10 bases. CDR1 and CDR2 (germline): SGHRS, YFSETQ. J gave up 12 bases and V 2 bases, and 8 bases lay outside the gene matches. This CDR3 spans 13 amino acids. CDR3 nucleotides: TGCGCCAGCAGCTTCTCTCCGGGACAGGGGCTGTACTTC. Translated, it gives CASSFSPGQGLYF.

This clonotype was seen repeatedly, ten times or more. The chain is built from TRBV5-1 and TRBJ2-5, with D perhaps matching TRBD2 (7 bases). CDR1 and CDR2 from the germline V gene are SGHRS and YFSETQ. The CDR3 runs to 15 residues. V dropped 3 bases and J dropped 4 bases, with 16 bases sitting between them. The CDR3 sequence: CASSYQGRGGETQYF. As DNA, the CDR3 is TGCGCCAGCAGCTATCAGGGGAGGGGTGGAGAGACCCAGTACTTC.

In its sample, this clonotype was seen many times. The chain recombines TRBV12-3 or TRBV12-4 with TRBJ2-2, with D tentatively TRBD2 (6 bases). The CDR3 totals 14 residues. Trimming removed 6 bases at V and 0 bases at J, with 8 bases between. The DNA for the CDR3 is TGTGCCAGCAGGGGACTTACGAACACCGGGGAGCTGTTTTTT. It is translated as CASRGLTNTGELFF.

The genes are TRBV2 and TRBJ2-5, with TRBD2 matching over 7 bases. Per germline, CDR1 SNHLY and CDR2 FYNNEI. CDR3 length equals 15 residues. Trimming took 5 bases from V and 5 from J; bases not matched to a gene: 11. This CDR3 reads CASSPKWGGRETQYF. CDR3 nucleotide sequence: TGTGCCAGCAGTCCGAAATGGGGGGGTCGGGAGACCCAGTACTTC.

The sample holds many counts of this clonotype. The chain uses TRBV12-3 or TRBV12-4 and TRBJ1-1; tentatively, D is TRBD1 (6 bases). The CDR3 spans 15 residues. V lost 3 bases, J lost 4 bases, and 15 bases lay in between. The CDR3 region is CASSFGPQGLTEAFF. The DNA for the CDR3 is TGTGCCAGCAGTTTCGGACCACAGGGCCTCACTGAAGCTTTCTTT.